This T cell receptor beta chain came from a study of blood T cell repertoires in COVID-19. Study summary: Italy, Spain and the United States were the sources of the convalescent and acute COVID-19 samples. Sources were T cells, B-cell-depleted T cells, or PBMCs; the material itself was cDNA or gDNA.

Using immunoSEQ multiplex PCR, the repertoire was profiled, and TCRdb retains in-frame clones only, with some absent. The repertoire includes approximately 170,000 clones, about 85% of them detected once, and approximately 1.1% sits in the top ten. V dropped 2 bases and J dropped 7 bases, with 12 bases sitting between them. Germline assignment: CDR1 LNHDA and CDR2 SQIVND (reference sequence). There are 14 residues in the CDR3. The receptor comes from a man aged 25 to 45 with acute or convalescent COVID-19. The sample consisted of peripheral blood. The gene calls are TRBV19 and TRBJ1-5, with D possibly being TRBD1 (5 bases). Here the CDR3 DNA reads TGTGCCAGTAGTATAACAGGAGGGGAGCAGCCCCAGCATTTT. Protein: CASSITGGEQPQHF.